Reported below is one TCR beta chain. The data were obtained in a study of blood T cell repertoires in COVID-19. Germline-derived CDR1 and CDR2 are SQVTM and ANQGSEA. V shed 5 bases and J 0 bases; nucleotides not matched to a gene: 15. The CDR3 extends over 18 amino acids. Authors' data handling: Estimated nucleated cell counts came from reference gene primer amplification. Clones were sequenced by immunoSEQ multiplex PCR, and TCRdb holds only the in-frame ones, with some missing. V and J calls and clone size come straight from that table; D and trimming were deduced from the DNA. This sample yields some 150,000 clones, of which 80% to 90% are seen a single time; 7.5% to 8% belongs to the top ten.

This TCR was recovered from a man between 35 and 55 years old who had recovered from COVID-19. The sample was peripheral blood. This chain joins TRBV29-1 and TRBJ2-1, with 8 nucleotides matching TRBD2. This CDR3 is CSVYGGMAGGISYNEQFF. The CDR3 coding sequence is TGCAGCGTTTATGGGGGTATGGCGGGGGGAATCTCCTACAATGAGCAGTTCTTC.